This T cell receptor beta chain was captured in a study of T-cell memory formation after mild COVID-19. Across the whole study: TCR clusters largely stayed donor specific. Study-level results: There was a balanced CD4/CD8 profile in clones contracting day 15 to 85, and later expanders leaned CD4+. The authors did not confirm SARS-CoV-2 specificity of second-wave clones peaking day 37.

CDR1 and CDR2 from the germline V gene are SEHNR and FQNEAQ (reference sequence). CDR3 length equals 14 residues. The V and J ends lost 6 bases and 4 bases, in that order; junction bases with no gene match: 6. Details on this clonotype: Antigen: not known.

Sample barcodes and UMIs were carried by the TCR alpha and TCR beta cDNA libraries that 5'RACE generated with constant-segment primers. TCRdb reprocessed the 5' RACE reads with MiXCR, giving one entry per CDR3 protein. In the table there are 75,000 to 95,000 distinct CDR3 sequences, around 16% of which are singletons. The receptor was isolated from a man aged 18 to 30 who had mild COVID-19 (a few samples of this study predate the infection). Cell type and time point are not known. Sequencing was done on a sample of PBMCs or a T cell subset sorted from them (not recorded which). The rearrangement links TRBV7-9 to TRBJ2-3, with TRBD1 identical over 8 bases. CDR3 DNA sequence: TGTGCCAGCAGTTCCTCAGGGGGCCCAGATACGCAGTATTTT. This translates into CASSSSGGPDTQYF.